This is a list of T cell receptor beta chains from one sample in a study of blood T cell repertoires in COVID-19. Method: immunoSEQ multiplex PCR; TCRdb's copy keeps in-frame clones and lacks some. The data show 65,000 to 90,000 clones, roughly 80% seen once. Source material: peripheral blood. Every receptor here comes from a woman of 80 years or more with active or convalescent COVID-19. CDR3s include the opening cysteine and the closing phenylalanine or tryptophan. D genes are given only for firm matches. Part of the rows lack a size; the others show once, few, many or a class for expanded clones.

CDR3nt: TGTGCCGCCTGGGGGGGAGGGCCAAATACGCAGTATTTT; CDR3aa: CAAWGGGPNTQYF; j_gene: TRBJ2-3; v_gene: TRBV6-5; d_gene: TRBD2; abundance: .
CDR3nt: TGTGCCAGCAGCCCTAATAGCGGGAATGAGCAGTTCTTC; CDR3aa: CASSPNSGNEQFF; j_gene: TRBJ2-1; v_gene: TRBV7-8; d_gene: TRBD2; abundance: .
CDR3nt: TGTGCCAGCAGCCCAACGGACAGGGGGCGTGAGCAGTTCTTC; CDR3aa: CASSPTDRGREQFF; j_gene: TRBJ2-1; v_gene: TRBV6-5; d_gene: TRBD1; abundance: .
CDR3nt: TGTGCCAGCAGCCAAGGCTACAGGAACACTGAAGCTTTCTTT; CDR3aa: CASSQGYRNTEAFF; j_gene: TRBJ1-1; v_gene: TRBV3-1/TRBV3-2; d_gene: .; abundance: .
CDR3nt: TGTGCCAGCAGCGTCTACGGGAGCTTGTACAATGAGCAGTTCTTC; CDR3aa: CASSVYGSLYNEQFF; j_gene: TRBJ2-1; v_gene: TRBV9; d_gene: .; abundance: .
CDR3nt: TGTGCCAGCAGCATCGGGGGTCGCAATTCACCCCTCCACTTT; CDR3aa: CASSIGGRNSPLHF; j_gene: TRBJ1-6; v_gene: TRBV3-1/TRBV3-2; d_gene: .; abundance: .
CDR3nt: TGTGCCAGTAGTGAACAGGGTACCAATCAGCCCCAGCATTTT; CDR3aa: CASSEQGTNQPQHF; j_gene: TRBJ1-5; v_gene: TRBV19; d_gene: .; abundance: .
CDR3nt: TGTGCCAGCAGCTTAGAACTAGCGGGCGGTGAGCAGTTCTTC; CDR3aa: CASSLELAGGEQFF; j_gene: TRBJ2-1; v_gene: TRBV7-8; d_gene: TRBD2; abundance: .
CDR3nt: TGTGCCAGCTCCCCGACTAGGAGTTCCTACGAGCAGTACTTC; CDR3aa: CASSPTRSSYEQYF; j_gene: TRBJ2-7; v_gene: TRBV18; d_gene: .; abundance: .
CDR3nt: TGTGCCAGCAGCGAACCGGGACTTTACAATGAGCAGTTCTTC; CDR3aa: CASSEPGLYNEQFF; j_gene: TRBJ2-1; v_gene: TRBV9; d_gene: .; abundance: .
CDR3nt: TGTGCCAGCAGCCGGGGACAGGGGGCATTACAGCCCCAGCATTTT; CDR3aa: CASSRGQGALQPQHF; j_gene: TRBJ1-5; v_gene: TRBV7-2; d_gene: TRBD1; abundance: once
CDR3nt: TGTGCCACCAGTGTAGGGGGACAGGACTTCTATGGCTACACCTTC; CDR3aa: CATSVGGQDFYGYTF; j_gene: TRBJ1-2; v_gene: TRBV24-1; d_gene: TRBD1; abundance: .
CDR3nt: TGTGCCTGGGGGAGCGGGAGGGGCACCGGGGAGCTGTTTTTT; CDR3aa: CAWGSGRGTGELFF; j_gene: TRBJ2-2; v_gene: TRBV30; d_gene: TRBD2; abundance: .
CDR3nt: TGTGCCACCAGTGAACAGCCCAATTCACCCCTCCACTTT; CDR3aa: CATSEQPNSPLHF; j_gene: TRBJ1-6; v_gene: TRBV24-1; d_gene: .; abundance: .
CDR3nt: TGTGCCAGCAGCGTAGACGGGAACACCGGGGAGCTGTTTTTT; CDR3aa: CASSVDGNTGELFF; j_gene: TRBJ2-2; v_gene: TRBV9; d_gene: .; abundance: .
CDR3nt: TGTGCCAGCAGACGAAATTCAGGCTCTGGAAACACCATATATTTT; CDR3aa: CASRRNSGSGNTIYF; j_gene: TRBJ1-3; v_gene: TRBV28; d_gene: .; abundance: .
CDR3nt: TGTGCCAGCTCACTATTAGGACTAGCATCCGAGCAGTACTTC; CDR3aa: CASSLLGLASEQYF; j_gene: TRBJ2-7; v_gene: TRBV18; d_gene: TRBD2; abundance: .
CDR3nt: TGTGCCAGCAGTAAGGGGGCGAACACTGAAGCTTTCTTT; CDR3aa: CASSKGANTEAFF; j_gene: TRBJ1-1; v_gene: TRBV12-3/TRBV12-4; d_gene: TRBD1; abundance: once
CDR3nt: TGTGCCAGCAGCCGCGCCGGGGAGCTGTTTTTT; CDR3aa: CASSRAGELFF; j_gene: TRBJ2-2; v_gene: TRBV11-3; d_gene: .; abundance: .
CDR3nt: TGTGCCAGCAGCCATCCGGACTTCTCTGGAAACACCATATATTTT; CDR3aa: CASSHPDFSGNTIYF; j_gene: TRBJ1-3; v_gene: TRBV7-9; d_gene: .; abundance: .
CDR3nt: TGTGCCAGCAGCTTGGCAGGGGTTAGCTATGGCTACACCTTC; CDR3aa: CASSLAGVSYGYTF; j_gene: TRBJ1-2; v_gene: TRBV5-6; d_gene: .; abundance: .
CDR3nt: TGTGCCAGCAGCACGGACAGTCGCTGGAAGTACTTC; CDR3aa: CASSTDSRWKYF; j_gene: TRBJ2-7; v_gene: TRBV7-9; d_gene: .; abundance: .
CDR3nt: TGTGCCAGCAGTTACACAGGGGGAACCTCCTACGAGCAGTACTTC; CDR3aa: CASSYTGGTSYEQYF; j_gene: TRBJ2-7; v_gene: TRBV6-2/TRBV6-3; d_gene: TRBD1; abundance: .
CDR3nt: TGTGTCCTCCAGGGGGCCAAGGGGCCGAGGCGGGACTCACCCCTCCACTTT; CDR3aa: CVLQGAKGPRRDSPLHF; j_gene: TRBJ1-6; v_gene: TRBV7-6; d_gene: TRBD1; abundance: .
CDR3nt: TGTGCCAGCAGTTTACGGGGGTATGGCTACACCTTC; CDR3aa: CASSLRGYGYTF; j_gene: TRBJ1-2; v_gene: TRBV28; d_gene: .; abundance: .
CDR3nt: TGTGCCAGCAGTAAACTAGCGGGGGGAACAGATACGCAGTATTTT; CDR3aa: CASSKLAGGTDTQYF; j_gene: TRBJ2-3; v_gene: TRBV2; d_gene: TRBD2; abundance: .
CDR3nt: TGTGCCAGCGGGGCAGGTAATCAGCCCCAGCATTTT; CDR3aa: CASGAGNQPQHF; j_gene: TRBJ1-5; v_gene: TRBV2; d_gene: .; abundance: .
CDR3nt: TGTGCCATCGGGGGGGGGTACCAAGAGACCCAGTACTTC; CDR3aa: CAIGGGYQETQYF; j_gene: TRBJ2-5; v_gene: TRBV10-3; d_gene: TRBD2; abundance: .
CDR3nt: TGTGCCAGCACCTTACAAGGGGCACTTCGCAATCAGCCCCAGCATTTT; CDR3aa: CASTLQGALRNQPQHF; j_gene: TRBJ1-5; v_gene: TRBV28; d_gene: .; abundance: .
CDR3nt: TGTGCCAGCAGCCTATCCACAGATACGCAGTATTTT; CDR3aa: CASSLSTDTQYF; j_gene: TRBJ2-3; v_gene: TRBV4-2; d_gene: .; abundance: .
CDR3nt: TGTGCCAGCAGCTTAACGGCAGGGGGTGAAAAACTGTTTTTT; CDR3aa: CASSLTAGGEKLFF; j_gene: TRBJ1-4; v_gene: TRBV7-9; d_gene: TRBD1; abundance: .
CDR3nt: TGTGCCTGGAGCGCCGTGTTTCTAGCGGTTCAAGAGACCCAGTACTTC; CDR3aa: CAWSAVFLAVQETQYF; j_gene: TRBJ2-5; v_gene: TRBV30; d_gene: TRBD2; abundance: .
CDR3nt: TGTGCCAGTAGTATCTCCGGCGGGGGAACTGAAGCTTTCTTT; CDR3aa: CASSISGGGTEAFF; j_gene: TRBJ1-1; v_gene: TRBV19; d_gene: .; abundance: few
CDR3nt: TGTGCCAGCAGCGGCGGGACTAGCACCTACGAGCAGTACTTC; CDR3aa: CASSGGTSTYEQYF; j_gene: TRBJ2-7; v_gene: TRBV9; d_gene: TRBD2; abundance: .
CDR3nt: TGCGCCAGCAGCTTGGATACCAACGTCCTGACTTTC; CDR3aa: CASSLDTNVLTF; j_gene: TRBJ2-6; v_gene: TRBV5-1; d_gene: .; abundance: .
CDR3nt: TGTGCCAGCAGCTTACTGGGGGGTGGCAATCAGCCCCAGCATTTT; CDR3aa: CASSLLGGGNQPQHF; j_gene: TRBJ1-5; v_gene: TRBV7-3; d_gene: .; abundance: once
CDR3nt: TGTGCCAGCTCACCCTCATCCCGGAGACAGGGGGCTTTGTCTTACGAGCAGTACTTC; CDR3aa: CASSPSSRRQGALSYEQYF; j_gene: TRBJ2-7; v_gene: TRBV18; d_gene: TRBD1; abundance: .
CDR3nt: TGTGCCGTGCGGGACAGGGGTATTGAGCAGTACTTC; CDR3aa: CAVRDRGIEQYF; j_gene: TRBJ2-7; v_gene: TRBV6-5; d_gene: TRBD1; abundance: .
CDR3nt: TGTGCCAGCAGCAAAATGTCTTTGGCGCAGGGGGCCAATCAGCCCCAGCATTTT; CDR3aa: CASSKMSLAQGANQPQHF; j_gene: TRBJ1-5; v_gene: TRBV21-1; d_gene: .; abundance: .
CDR3nt: TGTGCCTGGATAGGACAGGGGGTCTATGGCTACACCTTC; CDR3aa: CAWIGQGVYGYTF; j_gene: TRBJ1-2; v_gene: TRBV30; d_gene: TRBD1; abundance: .